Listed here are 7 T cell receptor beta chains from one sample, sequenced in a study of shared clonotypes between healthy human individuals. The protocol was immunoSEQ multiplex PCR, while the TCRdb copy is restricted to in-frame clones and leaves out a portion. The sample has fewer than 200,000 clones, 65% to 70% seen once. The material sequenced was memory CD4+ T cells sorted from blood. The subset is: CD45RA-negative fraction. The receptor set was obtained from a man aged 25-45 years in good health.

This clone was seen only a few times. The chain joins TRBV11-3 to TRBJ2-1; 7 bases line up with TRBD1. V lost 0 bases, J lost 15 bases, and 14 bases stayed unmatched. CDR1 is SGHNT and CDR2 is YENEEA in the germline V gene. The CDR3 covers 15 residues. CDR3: CASSLEGRQGTSLFF. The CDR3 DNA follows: TGTGCCAGCAGCTTAGAGGGGCGACAGGGTACGAGCCTGTTCTTC.

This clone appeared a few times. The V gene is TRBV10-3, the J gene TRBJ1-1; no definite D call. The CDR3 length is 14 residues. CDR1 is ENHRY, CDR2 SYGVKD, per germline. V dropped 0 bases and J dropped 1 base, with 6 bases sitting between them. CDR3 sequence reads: CAISESGTNTEAFF. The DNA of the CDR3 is TGTGCCATCAGTGAGTCAGGCACGAACACTGAAGCTTTCTTT.

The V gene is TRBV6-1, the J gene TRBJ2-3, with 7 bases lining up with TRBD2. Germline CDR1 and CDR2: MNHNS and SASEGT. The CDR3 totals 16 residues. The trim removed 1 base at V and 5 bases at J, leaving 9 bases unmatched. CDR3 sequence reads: CASSEVGRGVGDTQYF. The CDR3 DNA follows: TGTGCCAGCAGTGAAGTCGGCCGGGGGGTCGGAGATACGCAGTATTTT.

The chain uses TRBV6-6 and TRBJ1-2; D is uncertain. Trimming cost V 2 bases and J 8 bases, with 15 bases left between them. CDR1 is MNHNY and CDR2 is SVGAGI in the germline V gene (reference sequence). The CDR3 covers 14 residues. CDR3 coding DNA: TGTGCCAGCAGTTACGGCCAGCCCCACACGGGCTACACCTTC. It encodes CASSYGQPHTGYTF.

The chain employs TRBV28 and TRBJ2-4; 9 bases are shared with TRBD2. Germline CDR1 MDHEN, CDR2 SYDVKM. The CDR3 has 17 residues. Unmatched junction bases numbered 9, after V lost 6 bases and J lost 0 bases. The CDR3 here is CASRPTSGQLAKNIQYF. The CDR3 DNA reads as TGTGCCAGCAGGCCGACTAGCGGCCAACTAGCCAAAAACATTCAGTACTTC.

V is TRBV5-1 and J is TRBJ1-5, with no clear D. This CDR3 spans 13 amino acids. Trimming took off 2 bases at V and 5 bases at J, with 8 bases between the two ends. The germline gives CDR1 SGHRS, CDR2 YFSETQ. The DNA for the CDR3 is TGCGCCAGCAGCTTAGGAACGGATCAGCCCCAGCATTTT. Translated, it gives CASSLGTDQPQHF.

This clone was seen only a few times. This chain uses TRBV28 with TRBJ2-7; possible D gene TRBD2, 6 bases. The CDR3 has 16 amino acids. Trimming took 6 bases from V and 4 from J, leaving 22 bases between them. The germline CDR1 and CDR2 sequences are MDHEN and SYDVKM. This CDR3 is CASSSSGRLKIYEQYF. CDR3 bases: TGTGCCAGCAGCTCTTCAGGGAGGCTCAAGATATACGAGCAGTACTTC.